This T cell receptor beta chain was obtained from a study of beta chain features in type 1 diabetes. Investigators reverse transcribed all isolated RNA, so they sequenced expressed TCRB transcripts. Only in-frame clones appear in the TCRdb table, and some are missing; sequencing was by immunoSEQ multiplex PCR. In the table there are a few hundred thousand clones, about 10% of which are singletons. Germline V gene data show CDR1 as MNHEY and CDR2 as SVGAGI. This CDR3 contains 16 residues. Trimming shortened V by 0 bases and J by 0 bases, and 9 bases separated the two germline ends. The TCR comes from a woman aged 30 to 39 in good health. Sequencing used naive CD4+ T cells from blood. The V call is TRBV6-5, the J call TRBJ2-1; D remains ambiguous. This CDR3 reads CASSYSPPSSYNEQFF. DNA of the CDR3: TGTGCCAGCAGTTACTCCCCTCCGAGCTCCTACAATGAGCAGTTCTTC.